This T cell receptor beta chain originates from a study of PD-L1 blockade in urothelial cancer. As for the study in general: Patients, treated from 2014 onward, received atezolizumab 1,200 mg intravenously every 3 weeks. A median blood sample held roughly 150,000 T cells and about 78,000 unique TCRs. About 85% of the roughly 29 patients comprised males who had bladder-origin urothelial cancer.

This clone appeared once. Losses at the gene ends were 5 bases for V and 4 bases for J; bases not matched to a gene: 5. The CDR3 sequence is 14 residues long. Germline CDR1 SGDLS, CDR2 YYNGEE. Every PCR was spiked with synthetic TCR analog templates. TCRdb keeps only in-frame clones here, not all; method: immunoSEQ multiplex PCR. The repertoire consists of approximately 32,000 clones, with roughly 87% occurring once and the leading ten covering 3.5% to 4%. The chain carries TRBV9 and TRBJ1-4; 7 nucleotides agree with TRBD1. The clonotype originates from a man between 65 and 85 years old with urothelial cancer. The sequences come from PBMCs, collected around atezolizumab (anti-PD-L1) treatment. CDR3 nucleotides: TGTGCCAGCAGTCAGGGACAGATTAATGAAAAACTGTTTTTT. Translating gives CASSQGQINEKLFF.